This entry describes one T cell receptor (beta chain). Antigen specificity is unknown. The source of the sample is a study of siplizumab effects on memory and regulatory T cells. Notes on the study in general: Suppression by proliferating Tregs derived from siplizumab cultures was not verified. Unstimulated naive T cells seemed to show more diversity than memory cells did, and they also seemed to be among the major contributors to the alloresponse.

The repertoire was sequenced with immunoSEQ multiplex PCR; TCRdb's copy has only in-frame clones and lacks some. The sample carries around 100,000 clones, about 90% recorded once. V lost 0 bases to trimming and J lost 7 bases, with 11 bases between them. Looked up from germline, CDR1 is SGHNT and CDR2 is YYREEE (reference sequence). The CDR3 has 13 residues. The sequenced sample was Tregs sorted from blood. The chain recombines TRBV5-4 with TRBJ2-7; TRBD1 or TRBD2 may be the D gene (5 bases each). The TCR sequence derives from a human donor in good health. CDR3 loop: CASSLGRWGEQYF. The CDR3 region has the DNA TGTGCCAGCAGCTTGGGGCGGTGGGGGGAGCAGTACTTC.